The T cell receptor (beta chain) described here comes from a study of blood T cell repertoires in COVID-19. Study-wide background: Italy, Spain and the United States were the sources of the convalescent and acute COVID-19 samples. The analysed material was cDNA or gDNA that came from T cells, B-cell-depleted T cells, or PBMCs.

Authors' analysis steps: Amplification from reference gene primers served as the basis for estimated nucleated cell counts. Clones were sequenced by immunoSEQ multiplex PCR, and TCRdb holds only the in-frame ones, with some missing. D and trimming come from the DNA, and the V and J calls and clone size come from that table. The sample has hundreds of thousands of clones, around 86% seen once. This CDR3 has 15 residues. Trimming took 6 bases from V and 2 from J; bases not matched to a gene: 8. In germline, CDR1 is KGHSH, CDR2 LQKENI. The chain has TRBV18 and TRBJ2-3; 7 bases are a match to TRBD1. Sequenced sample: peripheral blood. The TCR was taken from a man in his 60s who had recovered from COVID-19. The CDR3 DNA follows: TGTGCCAGCTCCAAAAAGGGACAGCTCACAGATACGCAGTATTTT. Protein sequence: CASSKKGQLTDTQYF.